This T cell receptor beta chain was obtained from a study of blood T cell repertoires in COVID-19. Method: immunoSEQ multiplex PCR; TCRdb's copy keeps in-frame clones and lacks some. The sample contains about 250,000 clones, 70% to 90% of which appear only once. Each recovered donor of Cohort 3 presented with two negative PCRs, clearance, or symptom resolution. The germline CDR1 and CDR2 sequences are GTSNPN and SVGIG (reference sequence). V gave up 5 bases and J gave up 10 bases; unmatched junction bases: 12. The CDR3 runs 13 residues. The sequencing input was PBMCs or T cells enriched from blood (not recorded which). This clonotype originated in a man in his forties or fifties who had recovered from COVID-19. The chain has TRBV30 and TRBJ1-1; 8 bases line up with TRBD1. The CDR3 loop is CAWSTGGRSGAFF. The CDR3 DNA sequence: TGTGCCTGGTCCACAGGGGGGCGGAGTGGAGCTTTCTTT. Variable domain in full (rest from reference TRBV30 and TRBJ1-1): SQTIHQWPATLVQPVGSPLSLECTVEGTSNPNLYWYRQAAGRGLQLLFYSVGIGQISSEVPQNLSASRPQDRQFILSSKKLLLSDSGFYLCAWSTGGRSGAFFGQGTRLTVV.